The 32 T cell receptor beta chains listed next were all sequenced from one sample in a study of T cell responses to AZD1222 COVID-19 vaccine. TCRdb's copy holds only in-frame clones and misses some; the assay was immunoSEQ multiplex PCR. The data contain 86,000 or so clones, approximately 90% of them singletons. The source was peripheral blood, collected on day 0 of MenACWY control vaccination. The receptors originated from an adult in good health.

The chain uses TRBV14 and TRBJ1-4; no definite D call. Germline values: CDR1 SGHDN, CDR2 FVKESK. V was trimmed by 0 bases and J by 8 bases, leaving 7 bases between them. CDR3 length: 13 amino acids. The CDR3 region has the DNA TGTGCCAGCAGCCAAGATGTAAGAGAAAAACTGTTTTTT. The encoded protein is CASSQDVREKLFF. The variable domain in full, with the rest retrieved from reference TRBV14 and TRBJ1-4, is EAGVTQFPSHSVIEKGQTVTLRCDPISGHDNLYWYRRVMGKEIKFLLHFVKESKQDESGMPNNRFLAERTGGTYSTLKVQPAELEDSGVYFCASSQDVREKLFFGSGTQLSVL.

This clone has more than one count but fewer than ten. The chain has TRBV29-1 and TRBJ1-1; D possibly corresponds to TRBD1 (6 bases). V shed 4 bases and J shed 4 bases, with 13 bases lying between them. Germline V CDR1 and CDR2: SQVTM, ANQGSEA. The CDR3 spans 13 residues. CDR3 coding DNA: TGCAGCGTTGCCGGACAGTACGGCACTGAAGCTTTCTTT. It yields the protein CSVAGQYGTEAFF.

The J gene is TRBJ2-1, the V gene TRBV12-3 or TRBV12-4, with D maybe TRBD2 (6 bases). V lost 7 bases to trimming and J lost 8 bases, with 12 bases between them. The CDR3 covers 12 residues. CDR3 in DNA: TGTGCCAGCACCGTGACTAGGCATGAGCAGTTCTTC. This codes for CASTVTRHEQFF.

In its sample, this clone was seen once. The J gene is TRBJ1-2, the V gene TRBV5-6, with D perhaps TRBD1 (5 bases). There are 14 residues in the CDR3. Deletions cut 5 bases from V and 6 bases from J, with 17 bases between. The germline CDR1 and CDR2 sequences are SGHDT and YYEEEE. CDR3 nucleotide sequence: TGTGCCAGCAGACTAACCGGGACCTCCGATGGCTACACCTTC. Its translation is CASRLTGTSDGYTF. Combining the CDR3 with reference TRBV5-6 and TRBJ1-2 gives the whole variable domain DAGVTQSPTHLIKTRGQQVTLRCSPKSGHDTVSWYQQALGQGPQFIFQYYEEEERQRGNFPDRFSGHQFPNYSSELNVNALLLGDSALYLCASRLTGTSDGYTFGSGTRLTVV.

This chain connects TRBV6-6 to TRBJ2-7; D ambiguous. The CDR3 runs to 12 residues. Trimming pared 4 bases from V and 7 bases from J, leaving 11 bases between. Looked up from germline, CDR1 is MNHNY and CDR2 is SVGAGI (reference sequence). CDR3 DNA sequence: TGTGCCAGCAGTTCTCGGGCAGCGGAGCAGTACTTC. It translates to CASSSRAAEQYF.

This chain uses TRBV24-1 with TRBJ1-1, with a tentative D call TRBD1 (5 bases). With 3 bases removed from V and 12 bases from J, the gap between germline ends came to 13 bases. Per germline, CDR1 KGHDR and CDR2 SFDVKD. CDR3 length equals 12 residues. The CDR3 coding sequence is TGTGCCACCAGTGATGAGCGAGGGGCCCCTTTCTTT. Its translation: CATSDERGAPFF.

The V gene is TRBV27, the J gene TRBJ1-3, with D unclear. V was pared by 6 bases and J by 0 bases, with 15 bases between. This CDR3 region has 16 residues. In germline, CDR1 is MNHEY, CDR2 SMNVEV (reference sequence). This CDR3 is CASSPVPGGSGNTIYF. For the CDR3, the DNA is TGTGCCAGCAGCCCCGTCCCGGGCGGCTCTGGAAACACCATATATTTT.

This sequence joins TRBV6-5 and TRBJ2-1; no clear D. The germline V gene encodes CDR1 MNHEY and CDR2 SVGAGI. V lost 6 bases and J lost 5, with 11 bases in between. This CDR3 is built from 13 residues. CDR3 sequence reads: CASRAAANNEQFF. CDR3 coding DNA: TGTGCCAGCAGGGCCGCCGCGAACAATGAGCAGTTCTTC.

The chain couples TRBV28 to TRBJ1-1; 7 positions agree with TRBD1. Looked up from germline, CDR1 is MDHEN and CDR2 is SYDVKM. This CDR3 contains 14 residues. J gave up 0 bases and V 8 bases, and 6 bases lay outside the gene matches. The CDR3 reads CASGTGALNTEAFF. The CDR3 nucleotides read TGTGCCAGCGGAACAGGGGCCTTGAACACTGAAGCTTTCTTT.

The rearrangement joins TRBV6-5 to TRBJ1-3; no clear D. The V gene's germline CDR1 is MNHEY and CDR2 SVGAGI. V lost 0 bases, J lost 0 bases, and 9 bases lay in between. This CDR3 has 16 residues. The DNA for the CDR3 is TGTGCCAGCAGTTACTCGAGAGGTAACTCTGGAAACACCATATATTTT. Translated, it gives CASSYSRGNSGNTIYF.

Remarks on this clone: Other nucleotide sequences in the sample specify the same CDR3. The chain is built from TRBV28 and TRBJ1-1; D is undetermined. Trimming removed 3 bases at V and 1 base at J, with 9 bases between. Germline CDR1 is MDHEN and CDR2 is SYDVKM. The CDR3 consists of 14 residues. CDR3 protein: CASSFPRSNTEAFF. Written as DNA, the CDR3 is TGTGCCAGCAGTTTTCCCAGGTCGAACACTGAAGCTTTCTTT.

The rearrangement uses TRBV11-2 and TRBJ2-2; maybe TRBD1 (5 bases). From germline, CDR1 is SGHAT and CDR2 FQNNGV. There are 18 residues in the CDR3. Trimming pared 5 bases from V and 7 bases from J, leaving 26 bases between. The CDR3 DNA reads as TGTGCCAGCAGCGCACAGGCATCTGTAGGCTACCGGGTCGGGGAGCTGTTTTTT. This translates into CASSAQASVGYRVGELFF. Full variable domain (missing parts from reference TRBV11-2 and TRBJ2-2): EAGVAQSPRYKIIEKRQSVAFWCNPISGHATLYWYQQILGQGPKLLIQFQNNGVVDDSQLPKDRFSAERLKGVDSTLKIQPAKLEDSAVYLCASSAQASVGYRVGELFFGEGSRLTVL.

This clone was counted between two and nine times. The chain joins TRBV6-4 to TRBJ1-3; 7 bases align to TRBD1. This CDR3 has 14 amino acids. The junction had 6 bases not matched to a gene; V was cut back by 10 bases and J by 0 bases. CDR1 is MRHNA and CDR2 is SNTAGT in the germline V gene. The CDR3 here is CATRDSSSGNTIYF. The CDR3 region has the DNA TGTGCCACGCGGGACAGCAGCTCTGGAAACACCATATATTTT.

The chain uses TRBV5-4 and TRBJ1-5; D ambiguous. Germline V gene data show CDR1 as SGHNT and CDR2 as YYREEE (reference sequence). Trimming removed 4 bases from V and 3 bases from J, with 11 bases in between. The CDR3 runs 14 residues. In DNA, the CDR3 is TGTGCCAGCAGCAAGGACGGCACCAATCAGCCCCAGCATTTT. It yields the protein CASSKDGTNQPQHF. The full variable domain, its missing parts supplied by reference TRBV5-4 and TRBJ1-5, is ETGVTQSPTHLIKTRGQQVTLRCSSQSGHNTVSWYQQALGQGPQFIFQYYREEENGRGNFPPRFSGLQFPNYSSELNVNALELDDSALYLCASSKDGTNQPQHFGDGTRLSIL.

The rearrangement links TRBV27 to TRBJ2-3; tentatively, D is TRBD2 (7 bases). Trimming pared 7 bases from V and 1 base from J, leaving 12 bases between. Germline lookup yields CDR1 MNHEY and CDR2 SMNVEV (reference sequence). The CDR3 spans 14 residues. DNA of the CDR3: TGTGCCAGCATATTAGGGGGGGGCACAGATACGCAGTATTTT. This gives the protein CASILGGGTDTQYF.

This chain uses TRBV5-1 with TRBJ1-2; D remains ambiguous. The ends were cut back, 4 bases at V and 1 base at J, with 8 bases in the middle. Germline loops: CDR1 SGHRS, CDR2 YFSETQ. The CDR3 is 13 amino acids. The CDR3 protein is CASSGEGNYGYTF. The CDR3 bases are TGCGCCAGCAGCGGGGAAGGTAACTATGGCTACACCTTC. Full variable domain (outside the CDR3, taken from reference TRBV5-1 and TRBJ1-2): KAGVTQTPRYLIKTRGQQVTLSCSPISGHRSVSWYQQTPGQGLQFLFEYFSETQRNKGNFPGRFSGRQFSNSRSEMNVSTLELGDSALYLCASSGEGNYGYTFGSGTRLTVV.

The J gene is TRBJ1-2, the V gene TRBV5-5; perhaps TRBD1 as D (6 bases). The CDR3 runs 14 residues. V lost 0 bases and J 6 bases, leaving 12 bases between the germline ends. From germline, CDR1 is SGHKS and CDR2 YYEKEE (reference sequence). The CDR3 DNA sequence: TGTGCCAGCAGCTTGGGGGCAGGGGTGAATGGCTACACCTTC. Encoded protein: CASSLGAGVNGYTF. Drawing the rest from reference TRBV5-5 and TRBJ1-2, the complete variable domain is DAGVTQSPTHLIKTRGQQVTLRCSPISGHKSVSWYQQVLGQGPQFIFQYYEKEERGRGNFPDRFSARQFPNYSSELNVNALLLGDSALYLCASSLGAGVNGYTFGSGTRLTVV.

The V gene is TRBV4-1, the J gene TRBJ2-7, with TRBD1 matching 7 bases. The CDR3 has 15 amino acids. After removal of 1 base from V and 5 bases from J, the junction contained 8 bases not matched to a gene. Germline V gene sequence: CDR1 MGHRA, CDR2 YSYEKL. Here the CDR3 reads CASSQVPNRGDEQYF. The CDR3 DNA is TGCGCCAGCAGCCAAGTCCCAAACAGGGGAGACGAGCAGTACTTC.

The chain uses TRBV30 and TRBJ1-4; D remains ambiguous. Germline lookup yields CDR1 GTSNPN and CDR2 SVGIG (reference sequence). Trimming took 5 bases from V and 2 from J, leaving 9 bases between them. The CDR3 loop spans 13 amino acids. The CDR3 DNA is TGTGCCTGGGGTCGAAGGACTAATGAAAAACTGTTTTTT. This gives the protein CAWGRRTNEKLFF.

The chain is built from TRBV7-3 and TRBJ2-3; D is possibly TRBD1 or TRBD2 (5 bases each). Germline values: CDR1 SGHTA, CDR2 FQGTGA. Deletions cut 5 bases from V and 4 bases from J, with 13 bases between. The CDR3 contains 14 residues. The CDR3 loop is CASSPTGTADTQYF. Here the CDR3 DNA reads TGTGCCAGCAGCCCAACCGGGACGGCAGATACGCAGTATTTT. Drawing the rest from reference TRBV7-3 and TRBJ2-3, the complete variable domain is GAGVSQTPSNKVTEKGKYVELRCDPISGHTALYWYRQSLGQGPEFLIYFQGTGAADDSGLPNDRFFAVRPEGSVSTLKIQRTERGDSAVYLCASSPTGTADTQYFGPGTRLTVL.

V usage is TRBV28 and J usage is TRBJ2-7; D is undetermined. Trimming took 7 bases from V and 6 from J, leaving 19 bases between them. This CDR3 is built from 14 residues. Germline V gene data show CDR1 as MDHEN and CDR2 as SYDVKM. In DNA, the CDR3 is TGTGCCAGCAATCAGCCTAGTGCGTCGGGCGAGCAGTACTTC. As protein: CASNQPSASGEQYF.

The chain has TRBV19 and TRBJ1-1; D unclear. Trimming took off 7 bases at V and 1 base at J, with 10 bases between the two ends. Germline CDR1 LNHDA, CDR2 SQIVND (reference sequence). This CDR3 has 13 residues. CDR3 DNA sequence: TGTGCCAGTAAACTCCGCCAGAACACTGAAGCTTTCTTT. This encodes CASKLRQNTEAFF.

V usage is TRBV5-6 and J usage is TRBJ1-4; 7 bases map to TRBD1. With V trimmed by 4 bases and J by 3 bases, 6 bases remained unmatched. The CDR3 totals 15 residues. The germline CDR1 and CDR2 sequences are SGHDT and YYEEEE. This chain's CDR3 is CASSHRGRPNEKLFF. Written as DNA, the CDR3 is TGTGCCAGCAGCCACAGGGGTAGACCTAATGAAAAACTGTTTTTT.

This clone was picked up one time. The chain links TRBV18 to TRBJ2-2, with D perhaps TRBD1 or TRBD2 (5 bases each). The CDR3 is 14 residues long. Germline CDR1 is KGHSH and CDR2 is LQKENI. The V and J ends lost 6 bases and 6 bases respectively, with 14 bases between them. The chain's CDR3 is CASSRGKGPGELFF. CDR3 bases: TGTGCCAGCTCCCGAGGGAAGGGGCCCGGGGAGCTGTTTTTT.

The gene calls are TRBV28 and TRBJ2-2; D is possibly TRBD1 (6 bases). This CDR3 has 16 amino acids. V shed 4 bases and J shed 1 base, with 13 bases lying between them. Looked up from germline, CDR1 is MDHEN and CDR2 is SYDVKM. Written as DNA, the CDR3 is TGTGCCAGCAGTTCACAGGGAGAGAAGAACACCGGGGAGCTGTTTTTT. Translated, it gives CASSSQGEKNTGELFF.

This chain connects TRBV6-5 to TRBJ1-1; the D gene is possibly TRBD1 (6 bases). V lost 5 bases and J 5 bases, leaving 15 bases between the germline ends. CDR3 length: 14 residues. In germline, CDR1 is MNHEY, CDR2 SVGAGI. The CDR3 DNA reads TGTGCCAGCAGTCGCCCCCAGGGGAGGACTGAAGCTTTCTTT. Translating it yields CASSRPQGRTEAFF.

The chain carries TRBV6-6 and TRBJ1-5; D is perhaps TRBD1 (6 bases). The CDR3 length is 16 residues. The V and J ends lost 4 bases and 7 bases respectively, with 20 bases between them. Germline V lookup: CDR1 MNHNY, CDR2 SVGAGI (reference sequence). The CDR3 here is CASSSRRGGGQQPQHF. CDR3 DNA: TGTGCCAGCAGTTCCCGTCGTGGTGGGGGACAACAGCCCCAGCATTTT.

The V call is TRBV11-1, the J call TRBJ2-7; D gene unclear. This CDR3 is built from 13 residues. V dropped 0 bases and J dropped 3 bases, with 6 bases sitting between them. CDR1 and CDR2 from the germline V gene are SGHAT and FQDESV (reference sequence). CDR3 region: CASSLALNYEQYF. CDR3 sequence (DNA): TGTGCCAGCAGCTTAGCGCTGAACTACGAGCAGTACTTC.

This clone appeared once. The chain recombines TRBV18 with TRBJ1-4; D ambiguous. The germline gives CDR1 KGHSH, CDR2 LQKENI. This CDR3 region has 12 residues. The V end was cut by 2 bases, the J end by 6 bases, with 4 bases between. The CDR3 here is CASSPGDEKLFF. The DNA of the CDR3 is TGTGCCAGCTCACCAGGTGATGAAAAACTGTTTTTT.

CDR3 region: CASSPDSSNQPQHF. As DNA, the CDR3 is TGCGCCAGCAGCCCAGACAGTAGCAATCAGCCCCAGCATTTT. The chain carries TRBV5-1 and TRBJ1-5, with D possibly TRBD1 on 5 matching bases. CDR1 SGHRS and CDR2 YFSETQ come from the germline V gene. The V end was cut by 4 bases, the J end by 0 bases, with 8 bases between. The CDR3 has 14 residues.

The chain combines TRBV10-3 with TRBJ2-7, with 7 bases fitting TRBD1. V lost 6 bases and J lost 3; bases outside the gene matches: 5. The CDR3 length is 13 residues. Germline V gives CDR1 ENHRY, CDR2 SYGVKD. CDR3 sequence: CAISFNRGYEQYF. CDR3 DNA sequence: TGTGCCATCAGCTTTAACAGGGGCTACGAGCAGTACTTC.

The table lists this clone with a count of one. The chain combines TRBV9 with TRBJ2-6; D may be TRBD2 (5 bases). The V gene lost 4 bases and the J gene lost 2 bases, with 13 bases spanning the gap. The CDR3 is made up of 16 amino acids. The germline V gene encodes CDR1 SGDLS and CDR2 YYNGEE. The CDR3 spells CASSPTSFPGANVLTF. The CDR3 nucleotides read TGTGCCAGCAGCCCCACTAGTTTCCCTGGGGCCAACGTCCTGACTTTC.